Each of the 10 T cell receptor beta chains below was sequenced from the same sample in a study of early T cells in non-severe SARS-CoV-2 infection. TCRdb used MiXCR to reprocess the 5' RACE reads, holding one entry per CDR3 protein. The table includes 110,000 or so distinct CDR3 sequences, around 10% detected once. Sequenced input: whole blood. The receptors were sampled from an adult who was a healthcare worker with PCR-confirmed SARS-CoV-2 infection or an uninfected control (not recorded which).

Ten or more counts support this clonotype. The chain joins TRBV12-3 or TRBV12-4 to TRBJ2-5; 11 bases map to TRBD1. J lost 2 bases, V lost 4 bases, and 12 bases had no gene match. This CDR3 spans 18 amino acids. The CDR3 DNA sequence: TGTGCCAGCAGTTCGAGCGTTGGGACAGGGGGATTTCAAGAGACCCAGTACTTC. This gives the protein CASSSSVGTGGFQETQYF.

This clonotype was detected a few times. The rearrangement joins TRBV30 to TRBJ1-2; D is perhaps TRBD1 (5 bases). The CDR3 extends over 14 amino acids. The germline V and J ends were trimmed by 4 bases and 2 bases, with 14 bases remaining between them. Germline lookup yields CDR1 GTSNPN and CDR2 SVGIG (reference sequence). CDR3 bases: TGTGCCTGGATTGGGACCGGGAGGAACTATGGCTACACCTTC. Translated, it gives CAWIGTGRNYGYTF.

This clonotype was seen at least ten times. The genes are TRBV6-2 or TRBV6-3 and TRBJ1-1, with D tentatively TRBD1 (5 bases). This CDR3 spans 16 amino acids. Looked up from germline, CDR1 is MNHEY and CDR2 is SVGEGT. V was trimmed by 4 bases and J by 11 bases, leaving 26 bases between them. The CDR3, as DNA: TGTGCCAGCAGTTCGCTATATTGGGACTCACATTTTAATGCTTTCTTT. Protein product: CASSSLYWDSHFNAFF.

There are many counts of this clonotype. V usage is TRBV19 and J usage is TRBJ2-7; TRBD2 matches at 12 bases. J lost 4 bases, V lost 5 bases, and 6 bases had no gene match. The CDR3 loop spans 15 amino acids. Germline V CDR1 and CDR2: LNHDA, SQIVND (reference sequence). CDR3 nucleotides: TGTGCCAGTAGTCTCCGGACTAGCGGGACGTACGAGCAGTACTTC. It is translated as CASSLRTSGTYEQYF.

This clonotype was counted ten times or more. The rearrangement uses TRBV30 and TRBJ2-4; D possibly corresponds to TRBD1 (6 bases). Between the trimmed V and J ends, which lost 2 bases and 5 bases, there was a span of 10 bases. Germline CDR1 is GTSNPN and CDR2 is SVGIG (reference sequence). The CDR3 spans 13 residues. CDR3 protein: CAWSWDTQNIQYF. The CDR3 nucleotides are TGTGCCTGGAGTTGGGACACTCAAAACATTCAGTACTTC.

In the case of this clonotype: A single base separates this from a much larger clone, so it may be a read error. The chain recombines TRBV9 with TRBJ2-3; TRBD2 agrees at 7 bases. Germline V lookup: CDR1 SGDLS, CDR2 YYNGEE. The CDR3 is 13 amino acids. With V trimmed by 6 bases and J by 3 bases, 4 bases remained unmatched. The chain's CDR3 is CASMERGTDTQYF. In DNA, the CDR3 is TGTGCCAGCATGGAGCGGGGAACAGATACGCAGTATTTT.

This clonotype has at least ten counts. The chain recombines TRBV20-1 with TRBJ2-5; TRBD1 agrees at 11 bases. CDR3 size: 17 residues. Germline CDR1 and CDR2: DFQATT and SNEGSKA (reference sequence). V was clipped by 2 bases and J by 2 bases; unmatched bases: 10. The CDR3 DNA follows: TGCAGTGCTAGAAAGGCTGGGACAGGGGGTGATCAAGAGACCCAGTACTTC. It specifies CSARKAGTGGDQETQYF.

The chain has TRBV5-1 and TRBJ1-1; the match to TRBD1 covers 10 bases. Germline-derived CDR1 and CDR2 are SGHRS and YFSETQ. CDR3 length equals 17 residues. V gave up 4 bases and J gave up 4 bases; unmatched junction bases: 13. Written as DNA, the CDR3 is TGCGCCAGCAGCCCCGGGACAGGGGCGGTTTTAGGCACTGAAGCTTTCTTT. It yields the protein CASSPGTGAVLGTEAFF.

The chain has TRBV2 and TRBJ2-7, with TRBD1 as a possible D gene (5 bases). CDR1 and CDR2 from the germline V gene are SNHLY and FYNNEI. With 4 bases removed from V and 2 bases from J, the gap between germline ends came to 18 bases. The CDR3 has 16 amino acids. The chain's CDR3 is CASSAFVLGEPYEQYF. CDR3 nucleotides: TGTGCCAGCAGTGCTTTCGTTTTAGGGGAACCCTACGAGCAGTACTTC.

This clonotype was seen ten or more times. The chain links TRBV6-2 or TRBV6-3 to TRBJ2-1, with D possibly being TRBD1 or TRBD2 (5 bases each). This CDR3 is 13 amino acids long. Per germline, CDR1 MNHEY and CDR2 SVGEGT. The ends were cut back, 2 bases at V and 10 bases at J, with 12 bases in the middle. The CDR3 reads CASSYSTRGEQFF. CDR3 in DNA: TGTGCCAGCAGTTACAGTACTCGGGGCGAGCAGTTCTTC.